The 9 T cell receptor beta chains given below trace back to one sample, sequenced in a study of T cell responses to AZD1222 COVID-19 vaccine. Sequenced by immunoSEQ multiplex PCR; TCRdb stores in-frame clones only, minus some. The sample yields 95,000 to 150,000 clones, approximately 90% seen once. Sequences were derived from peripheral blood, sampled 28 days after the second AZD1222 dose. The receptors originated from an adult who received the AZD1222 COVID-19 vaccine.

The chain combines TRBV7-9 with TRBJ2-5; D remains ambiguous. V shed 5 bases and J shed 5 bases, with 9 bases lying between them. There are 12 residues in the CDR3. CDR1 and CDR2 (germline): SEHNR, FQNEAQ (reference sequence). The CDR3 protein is CASSGVGETQYF. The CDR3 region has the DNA TGTGCCAGCAGCGGGGTTGGGGAGACCCAGTACTTC.

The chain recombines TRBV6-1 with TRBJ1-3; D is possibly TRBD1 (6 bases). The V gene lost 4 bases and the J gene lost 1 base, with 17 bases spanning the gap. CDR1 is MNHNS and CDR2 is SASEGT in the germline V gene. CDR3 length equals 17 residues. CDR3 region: CASSAREQGKSGNTIYF. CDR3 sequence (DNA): TGTGCCAGCAGTGCGAGGGAACAGGGCAAGTCTGGAAACACCATATATTTT.

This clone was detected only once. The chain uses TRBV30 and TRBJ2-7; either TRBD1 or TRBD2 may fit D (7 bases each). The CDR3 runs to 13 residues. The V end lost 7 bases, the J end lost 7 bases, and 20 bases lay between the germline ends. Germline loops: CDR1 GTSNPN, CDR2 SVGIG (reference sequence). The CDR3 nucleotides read TGTGCCTTGGGGAGGGACAGCTCCTTTGAGCAGTACTTC. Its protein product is CALGRDSSFEQYF. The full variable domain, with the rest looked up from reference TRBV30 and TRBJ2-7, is SQTIHQWPATLVQPVGSPLSLECTVEGTSNPNLYWYRQAAGRGLQLLFYSVGIGQISSEVPQNLSASRPQDRQFILSSKKLLLSDSGFYLCALGRDSSFEQYFGPGTRLTVT.

The CDR3 here is CASSRRELTDTQYF. The DNA for the CDR3 is TGTGCCAGCAGCAGACGGGAGCTCACAGATACGCAGTATTTT. This chain joins TRBV11-3 and TRBJ2-3, with a possible D match to TRBD2 (6 bases). There are 14 residues in the CDR3. The germline V gene has CDR1 SGHNT and CDR2 YENEEA. Trimming removed 5 bases at V and 2 bases at J, with 11 bases between.

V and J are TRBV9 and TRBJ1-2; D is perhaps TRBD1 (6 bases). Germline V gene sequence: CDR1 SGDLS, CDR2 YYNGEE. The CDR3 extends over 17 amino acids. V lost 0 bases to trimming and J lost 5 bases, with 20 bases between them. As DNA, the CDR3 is TGTGCCAGCAGCGTAGACTCTGGACAGCGGCTAGGTTATGGCTACACCTTC. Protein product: CASSVDSGQRLGYGYTF.

CDR3 in DNA: TGTGCCAGCAGTTCACGGACAGGGGAGCACTATGGCTACACCTTC. It encodes CASSSRTGEHYGYTF. The rearrangement joins TRBV27 to TRBJ1-2, with 9 bases aligning to TRBD1. Looked up from germline, CDR1 is MNHEY and CDR2 is SMNVEV (reference sequence). This CDR3 comprises 15 residues. The J segment lost 3 bases and the V segment lost 4 bases, leaving 6 bases of the junction unmatched.

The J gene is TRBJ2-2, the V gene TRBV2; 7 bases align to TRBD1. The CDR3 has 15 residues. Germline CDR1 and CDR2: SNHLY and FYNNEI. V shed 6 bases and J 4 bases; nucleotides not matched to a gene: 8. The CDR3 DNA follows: TGTGCCAGCAGAGAGACAGGGTCGACCACCGGGGAGCTGTTTTTT. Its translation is CASRETGSTTGELFF.

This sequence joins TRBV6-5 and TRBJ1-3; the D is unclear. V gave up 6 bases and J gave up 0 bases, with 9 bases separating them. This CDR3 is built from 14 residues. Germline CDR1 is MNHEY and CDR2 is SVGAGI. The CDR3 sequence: CASRLSASGNTIYF. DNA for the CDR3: TGTGCCAGCAGATTGTCGGCCTCTGGAAACACCATATATTTT.

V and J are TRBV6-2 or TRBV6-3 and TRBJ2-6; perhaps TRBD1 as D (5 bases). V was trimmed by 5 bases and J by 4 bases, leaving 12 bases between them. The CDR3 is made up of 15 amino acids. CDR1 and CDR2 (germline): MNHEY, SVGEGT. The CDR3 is CASSPTATGANVLTF. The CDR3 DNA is TGTGCCAGCAGTCCGACAGCAACAGGGGCCAACGTCCTGACTTTC.